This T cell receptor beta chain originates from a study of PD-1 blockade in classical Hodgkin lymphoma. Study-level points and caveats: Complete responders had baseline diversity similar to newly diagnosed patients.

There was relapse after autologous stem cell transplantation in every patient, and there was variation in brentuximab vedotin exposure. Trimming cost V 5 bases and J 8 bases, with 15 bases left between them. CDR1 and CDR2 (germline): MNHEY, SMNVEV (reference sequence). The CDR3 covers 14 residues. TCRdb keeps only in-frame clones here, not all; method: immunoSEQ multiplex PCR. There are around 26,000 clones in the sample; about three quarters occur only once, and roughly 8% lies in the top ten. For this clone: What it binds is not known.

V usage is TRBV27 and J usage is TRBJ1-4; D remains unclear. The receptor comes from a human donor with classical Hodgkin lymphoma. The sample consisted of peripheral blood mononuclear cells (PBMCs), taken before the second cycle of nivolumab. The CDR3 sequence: CASSPDLITEKLFF. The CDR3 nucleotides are TGTGCCAGCAGTCCGGACCTAATTACGGAAAAACTGTTTTTT.